One sample yielded the 31 T cell receptor beta chains listed below, sequenced in a study of monozygotic twins with inflammatory bowel disease (dated by TCRdb to between 2018 and 2020). Libraries came from 5' RACE. Sequenced using an Illumina HiSeq 2500. TCRdb reprocessed the reads and assigns one entry to each CDR3 protein sequence, leaving out DNA. The sample table includes about 330,000 distinct CDR3 sequences. Of the sample, approximately 2% is held by the ten largest clones. Sequencing input: blood. The receptor source for this set is a human donor with ulcerative colitis or Crohn's disease, or a healthy co-twin of an affected twin (not recorded which).

The J gene is TRBJ2-7, the V gene TRBV20-1; without DNA, the TCRdb call of TRBD1 cannot be checked. Germline CDR1 is DFQATT and CDR2 is SNEGSKA (reference sequence). The CDR3 sequence is 14 residues long. CDR3 region: CSARRQASSYEQYF.

J is TRBJ2-1 and V is TRBV20-1; the D gene TCRdb calls, TRBD2, cannot be checked with no DNA. Germline loops: CDR1 DFQATT, CDR2 SNEGSKA (reference sequence). CDR3 length equals 13 residues. CDR3: CSAGASGNNEQFF.

The rearrangement joins TRBV5-1 to TRBJ2-3. Germline V gene data show CDR1 as SGHRS and CDR2 as YFSETQ. The CDR3 contains 15 residues. CDR3 in amino acids: CASSLVGDYTDTQYF.

The rearrangement joins TRBV10-3 to TRBJ2-3; as DNA is missing, the TRBD2 call by TCRdb cannot be tested. In germline, CDR1 is ENHRY, CDR2 SYGVKD. This CDR3 is 15 amino acids long. The CDR3 protein is CAISEQGPPGDTQYF.

V usage is TRBV10-3 and J usage is TRBJ2-7; as DNA is missing, the TRBD2 call by TCRdb cannot be tested. Germline values: CDR1 ENHRY, CDR2 SYGVKD. This CDR3 comprises 16 residues. CDR3 in amino acids: CAISESIGRETYEQYF.

The genes are TRBV9 and TRBJ2-5. The germline V gene has CDR1 SGDLS and CDR2 YYNGEE. This CDR3 has 15 amino acids. The CDR3 protein is CASSVEVGDLETQYF.

The J gene is TRBJ1-1, the V gene TRBV11-1; the TCRdb call, TRBD1, lacks DNA for checking. The length of the CDR3 is 15 residues. CDR1 SGHAT and CDR2 FQDESV come from the germline V gene (reference sequence). CDR3: CASSPRQGRRTEAFF.

The chain has TRBV7-6 and TRBJ2-1; the TCRdb D gene call, TRBD2, has no DNA to confirm it. The germline V gene encodes CDR1 SGHVS and CDR2 FNYEAQ. CDR3 length equals 15 residues. The CDR3 loop is CASSPGTSGGVEQFF.

The V and J genes are TRBV24-1 and TRBJ2-1; TCRdb gives TRBD1 as the D gene, but with no DNA this cannot be confirmed. The CDR3 runs to 16 residues. Germline assignment: CDR1 KGHDR and CDR2 SFDVKD. CDR3 residues: CATSDPGQGSYNEQFF.

The chain carries TRBV4-3 and TRBJ1-2; without DNA, the TCRdb call of TRBD1 cannot be checked. The germline gives CDR1 LGHNA, CDR2 YSLEER. The CDR3 sequence is 16 residues long. CDR3 protein: CASSQVGGNRNYGYTF.

This sequence joins TRBV2 and TRBJ2-1; TCRdb returns TRBD1, unconfirmable since there is no DNA. CDR1 SNHLY and CDR2 FYNNEI come from the germline V gene. This CDR3 comprises 15 residues. The CDR3 loop is CASSLQGPMYNEQFF.

The genes are TRBV5-5 and TRBJ1-2. The length of the CDR3 is 14 residues. CDR1 and CDR2 (germline): SGHKS, YYEKEE (reference sequence). This chain's CDR3 is CASSLAVQAPGYTF.

This chain links TRBV6-5 with TRBJ2-2; TCRdb outputs TRBD1, but without DNA this stays unchecked. CDR3 length equals 17 residues. The germline V gene has CDR1 MNHEY and CDR2 SVGAGI. CDR3 sequence reads: CASSYSRSATGPGELFF.

The chain uses TRBV20-1 and TRBJ2-3; TCRdb reports TRBD1, a call that lacks DNA to check it against. The CDR3 covers 12 residues. Germline V CDR1 and CDR2: DFQATT, SNEGSKA (reference sequence). This CDR3 reads CSAPGGTDTQYF.

The chain has TRBV28 and TRBJ2-5; TCRdb proposes TRBD1, but this gene call is untestable without DNA. This CDR3 region has 16 residues. Looked up from germline, CDR1 is MDHEN and CDR2 is SYDVKM. The CDR3: CASSLLGAGGQETQYF.

This chain joins TRBV14 and TRBJ2-5; TCRdb's assignment of TRBD1 cannot be checked, as there is no DNA. In germline, CDR1 is SGHDN, CDR2 FVKESK. This CDR3 is 14 amino acids long. CDR3 sequence reads: CASSRNRGSETQYF.

The chain uses TRBV12-3 or TRBV12-4 and TRBJ1-1; TCRdb calls TRBD1, which cannot be checked without DNA. The CDR3 runs 13 residues. Here the CDR3 reads CASSFAGVTEAFF.

The chain joins TRBV10-3 to TRBJ2-3. Germline values: CDR1 ENHRY, CDR2 SYGVKD. This CDR3 has 15 residues. The CDR3 protein is CAISVGILGTDTQYF.

This sequence joins TRBV6-5 and TRBJ1-1; TCRdb proposes TRBD1, but this gene call is untestable without DNA. Germline V gene sequence: CDR1 MNHEY, CDR2 SVGAGI. There are 11 residues in the CDR3. The CDR3 protein is CASIRGAEAFF.

The chain combines TRBV5-1 with TRBJ2-2. The CDR3 is 16 residues long. The germline CDR1 and CDR2 sequences are SGHRS and YFSETQ. CDR3 protein: CASSLALGSNTGELFF.

This sequence joins TRBV30 and TRBJ1-3. The CDR3 length is 15 residues. CDR1 and CDR2 from the germline V gene are GTSNPN and SVGIG (reference sequence). The CDR3 sequence: CAFGKARNSGNTIYF.

The chain carries TRBV7-9 and TRBJ1-2. Germline CDR1 reads SEHNR; CDR2 reads FQNEAQ (reference sequence). This CDR3 is built from 15 residues. CDR3 residues: CASSLNSQAGLGYTF.

The CDR3 loop reads CASSLTSGPTDTQYF. The chain couples TRBV27 to TRBJ2-3; no DNA is available, so the TRBD2 call from TCRdb remains unchecked. CDR3 length equals 15 residues. Germline V CDR1 and CDR2: MNHEY, SMNVEV (reference sequence).

The chain combines TRBV5-1 with TRBJ2-7; TCRdb's D gene call, TRBD2, goes unchecked for lack of DNA. From germline, CDR1 is SGHRS and CDR2 YFSETQ. This CDR3 comprises 15 residues. The CDR3 spells CASSSLAVTSYEQYF.

The rearrangement links TRBV30 to TRBJ2-1; TCRdb selects TRBD1, and the lack of DNA leaves this call unchecked. This CDR3 spans 15 amino acids. Germline V gene sequence: CDR1 GTSNPN, CDR2 SVGIG (reference sequence). The CDR3 loop reads CAWSPRGGQRNEQFF.

The chain is built from TRBV13 and TRBJ2-2; with no DNA, the TCRdb D assignment of TRBD1 cannot be verified. CDR1 and CDR2 from the germline V gene are PRHDT and FYEKMQ (reference sequence). The CDR3 runs to 15 residues. CDR3 residues: CASSPSLSPSGELFF.

The chain has TRBV20-1 and TRBJ1-5; TCRdb designates TRBD1, a call that cannot be tested without DNA. Germline V gives CDR1 DFQATT, CDR2 SNEGSKA (reference sequence). The CDR3 contains 15 residues. The CDR3 protein is CSARVIQQGNQPQHF.

This chain uses TRBV27 with TRBJ2-1; TCRdb's D gene call, TRBD1, goes unchecked for lack of DNA. In germline, CDR1 is MNHEY, CDR2 SMNVEV (reference sequence). The CDR3 is 14 residues long. Here the CDR3 reads CASRGQGDWNEQFF.

The chain joins TRBV5-6 to TRBJ2-2; TCRdb indicates TRBD2, and absent DNA this call remains unverified. The CDR3 is 17 residues long. CDR1 is SGHDT and CDR2 is YYEEEE in the germline V gene. CDR3: CASSLFLGGSDTGELFF.

The rearrangement uses TRBV10-3 and TRBJ1-1. From germline, CDR1 is ENHRY and CDR2 SYGVKD. The CDR3 is 14 amino acids. Here the CDR3 reads CAISPRAPNTEAFF.

The rearrangement links TRBV27 to TRBJ1-2. Germline V lookup: CDR1 MNHEY, CDR2 SMNVEV (reference sequence). CDR3 size: 15 residues. The CDR3 reads CASSLSGPRRYGYTF.